The entry below gives a single T cell receptor beta chain sequence along with its context. In this sample, this clonotype turned up many times. The antigen it binds to is not known. Base-call qualities are not available, and no considerably larger clone is one nucleotide away. The CDR3 covers 18 residues, taking in both the cysteine and the phenylalanine. The read is trimmed to its CDR3 DNA, 54 bases read in frame from base 1. CDR1 SGHNT and CDR2 YYREEE are derived from the germline V gene (reference sequence). Germline trimming: 4 bases from V, 3 bases from J; junction bases outside gene matches: 16. Reads for this sample came from an Illumina HiSeq 1500. TCRdb reprocessing: public reads trimmed at Q25 with fastp, clones called with MiXCR, in-frame beta chains kept. Rows merge per CDR3 protein into single entries with the most common DNA and genes. For this sample there are 200,000 to 300,000 distinct CDR3 sequences; roughly 13% appear just once. The top ten clones comprise about 8.7% of the sample.

These data belong to a study of T cell repertoires in cytomegalovirus infection (dated by TCRdb to the late 2010s). Broadly, across the study: Because public TCR beta signatures pointed to carriage of CMV infection together with the matching HLA type, the HLA type of each donor mattered for the analysis. The paper's findings and limits, for the study overall: In both this cohort and an independent cohort of a few hundred donors, the cumulative frequency of public TCR beta family members distinguished carriers of CMV infection plus the relevant HLA type. The ex vivo response was dominated by HLA-C-restricted CMV-specific TCR beta clonotypes, and the single most frequent clonotype in two of eight donors was supplied by these HLA-C-restricted clonotypes.

The rearrangement combines TRBV5-4 with TRBJ2-7; 10 central bases correspond to TRBD2. This sequence originates from a human donor in good health (CMV status not recorded). Some clones in this sample may be carry-over from other donors' samples. What was sequenced was PBMCs. The CDR3 protein is CASSNSPFLAGALYEQYF. The sequence in DNA is TGTGCCAGCAGCAACTCACCCTTTCTAGCGGGGGCACTCTACGAGCAGTACTTC.